The 18 T cell receptor beta chains below were found in one sample sequenced in a study of memory CD8 T cells in hepatitis C reinfection. As to time point: pre-reinfection, 55 to 20 weeks before reinfection detection. The sorted cells went straight to TCR sequencing with no prior in vitro expansion. Using immunoSEQ multiplex PCR, the repertoire was profiled, and TCRdb retains in-frame clones only, with some absent. Counted here are 50,000 or so clones, under 90% occurring once; the ten biggest clones make up less than 1.2%. Sample: naive CD8+ T cells sorted from blood. The receptors were gathered from a man younger than 35 with hepatitis C virus infection.

V and J are TRBV10-2 and TRBJ2-7, with D perhaps matching TRBD2 (6 bases). V was trimmed by 8 bases and J by 6 bases, leaving 11 bases between them. This CDR3 is built from 11 residues. Germline V lookup: CDR1 WSHSY, CDR2 SAAADI. The CDR3 is CASSLGGEQYF. DNA of the CDR3: TGCGCCAGCTCTTTGGGGGGCGAGCAGTACTTC.

The rearrangement links TRBV7-3 to TRBJ2-1; D unclear. Trimming removed 3 bases at V and 6 bases at J, with 18 bases between. The germline gives CDR1 SGHTA, CDR2 FQGTGA. There are 16 residues in the CDR3. This chain's CDR3 is CASSFSPDPPFNEQFF. CDR3 DNA sequence: TGTGCCAGCAGCTTTAGCCCCGATCCCCCCTTCAATGAGCAGTTCTTC.

The chain recombines TRBV4-3 with TRBJ1-2, with 7 bases identical to TRBD1. CDR3 size: 15 residues. The germline V gene has CDR1 LGHNA and CDR2 YSLEER. V shed 1 base, J shed 8 bases, and the junction held 10 bases outside the gene matches. CDR3 amino acids: CASSQVVRGQSGYTF. The CDR3 region has the DNA TGCGCCAGCAGCCAAGTGGTGCGGGGACAGAGCGGCTACACCTTC.

The chain combines TRBV27 with TRBJ2-3; no definite D call. V was shortened by 5 bases and J by 6 bases, with 12 bases between the two germline ends. The CDR3 has 13 residues. Per the germline V gene, CDR1 is MNHEY and CDR2 is SMNVEV (reference sequence). CDR3 DNA sequence: TGTGCCAGCAGTGGGCTGTCTGGGGATACGCAGTATTTT. Translating it yields CASSGLSGDTQYF.

This clone was observed a handful of times. The genes are TRBV10-3 and TRBJ2-2, with 8 nucleotides matching TRBD2. J gave up 6 bases and V 6 bases, and 3 bases lay outside the gene matches. From germline, CDR1 is ENHRY and CDR2 SYGVKD. The CDR3 covers 13 residues. In DNA form, the CDR3 reads TGTGCCATCAGCAGTAGCGGGGCCGGGGAGCTGTTTTTT. It yields the protein CAISSSGAGELFF.

The rearrangement joins TRBV2 to TRBJ2-1; 9 bases agree with TRBD2. Per germline, CDR1 SNHLY and CDR2 FYNNEI. The CDR3 contains 17 residues. J gave up 5 bases and V 4 bases, and 12 bases lay outside the gene matches. For the CDR3, the DNA is TGTGCCAGCAGTGTGAGGAGTGGCGGGAGGGTTAACAATGAGCAGTTCTTC. It encodes CASSVRSGGRVNNEQFF.

V gene TRBV11-3 combines with J gene TRBJ2-1; tentative D call: TRBD1 (6 bases). The CDR3 spans 12 residues. With 4 bases removed from V and 7 bases from J, the gap between germline ends came to 8 bases. CDR1 SGHNT and CDR2 YENEEA come from the germline V gene. CDR3 sequence: CASSSRGNEQFF. In DNA, the CDR3 is TGTGCCAGCAGCTCGAGGGGGAATGAGCAGTTCTTC.

The chain combines TRBV21-1 with TRBJ2-7; the tabulated D call, TRBD1, remains unverified against the DNA. TRBV21-1 is classified as a pseudogene. CDR3 length equals 15 residues. CDR3 protein: CASSGTGTGGYEQYF. DNA for the CDR3: TGTGCCAGCAGCGGGACCGGGACAGGGGGCTACGAGCAGTACTTC.

The chain is built from TRBV4-3 and TRBJ2-1, with D unclear. There are 15 residues in the CDR3. The ends were cut back, 0 bases at V and 9 bases at J, with 15 bases in the middle. CDR1 is LGHNA and CDR2 is YSLEER in the germline V gene. The CDR3 DNA follows: TGCGCCAGCAGCCAAGATCGCGGCGGCGGATTTGAGCAGTTCTTC. Translation gives CASSQDRGGGFEQFF.

V is TRBV5-5 and J is TRBJ2-3; tentatively, D is TRBD2 (5 bases). The CDR3 loop spans 13 amino acids. Deletions cut 2 bases from V and 1 base from J, with 5 bases between. Germline assignment: CDR1 SGHKS and CDR2 YYEKEE (reference sequence). The CDR3 here is CASSFGGTDTQYF. The CDR3 DNA is TGTGCCAGCAGCTTCGGGGGCACAGATACGCAGTATTTT.

This sequence joins TRBV5-1 and TRBJ2-3; 7 positions agree with TRBD1. Per the germline V gene, CDR1 is SGHRS and CDR2 is YFSETQ. The CDR3 loop spans 19 amino acids. The J segment lost 2 bases and the V segment lost 3 bases, leaving 18 bases of the junction unmatched. CDR3 nucleotide sequence: TGCGCCAGCAGCTCGACCCCTGGACAGGACCTAATGCACACAGATACGCAGTATTTT. Its protein product is CASSSTPGQDLMHTDTQYF.

The gene calls are TRBV6-4 and TRBJ1-2; TRBD1 is a possible D gene (5 bases). This CDR3 region has 12 residues. CDR1 is MRHNA and CDR2 is SNTAGT in the germline V gene. Trimming removed 10 bases from V and 2 bases from J, with 11 bases in between. CDR3 DNA sequence: TGTGCCACCCCGTACAGGAACTATGGCTACACCTTC. The encoded protein is CATPYRNYGYTF.

The gene calls are TRBV19 and TRBJ2-1; possibly TRBD2 for D (5 bases). Germline lookup yields CDR1 LNHDA and CDR2 SQIVND (reference sequence). V shed 3 bases and J shed 0 bases, with 12 bases lying between them. The CDR3 sequence is 16 residues long. DNA of the CDR3: TGTGCCAGTAGTATGGGTGGTCGGGGCTCCTACAATGAGCAGTTCTTC. Translation: CASSMGGRGSYNEQFF. Together with reference TRBV19 and TRBJ2-1, the CDR3 gives the full variable domain: DGGITQSPKYLFRKEGQNVTLSCEQNLNHDAMYWYRQDPGQGLRLIYYSQIVNDFQKGDIAEGYSVSREKKESFPLTVTSAQKNPTAFYLCASSMGGRGSYNEQFFGPGTRLTVL.

This chain connects TRBV9 to TRBJ2-1; D ambiguous. The CDR3 has 15 residues. Trimming stripped 0 bases from V and 2 bases from J, with 9 bases between. The germline V gene has CDR1 SGDLS and CDR2 YYNGEE. The DNA for the CDR3 is TGTGCCAGCAGCGTAGGAACTCTTCCCTACAATGAGCAGTTCTTC. This codes for CASSVGTLPYNEQFF.

This chain links TRBV27 with TRBJ2-6; perhaps TRBD2 as D (5 bases). Per germline, CDR1 MNHEY and CDR2 SMNVEV (reference sequence). CDR3 size: 16 residues. With 5 bases removed from V and 1 base from J, the gap between germline ends came to 12 bases. The DNA of the CDR3 is TGTGCCAGCAGTCCCGGAGAGGGATCTGGGGCCAACGTCCTGACTTTC. It translates to CASSPGEGSGANVLTF. Combining the CDR3 with reference TRBV27 and TRBJ2-6 gives the whole variable domain EAQVTQNPRYLITVTGKKLTVTCSQNMNHEYMSWYRQDPGLGLRQIYYSMNVEVTDKGDVPEGYKVSRKEKRNFPLILESPSPNQTSLYFCASSPGEGSGANVLTFGAGSRLTVL.

The genes are TRBV11-2 and TRBJ2-4, with 12 bases identical to TRBD2. CDR1 and CDR2 from the germline V gene are SGHAT and FQNNGV. There are 17 residues in the CDR3. Germline trimming cut 5 bases from V and 3 bases from J; bases unmatched to any gene: 8. Here the CDR3 reads CASSVGTSGHSKNIQYF. DNA of the CDR3: TGTGCCAGCAGCGTGGGGACTAGCGGGCATAGCAAAAACATTCAGTACTTC.

The J gene is TRBJ2-3, the V gene TRBV4-1; possible D gene TRBD2, 7 bases. The CDR3 totals 17 residues. The germline V gene encodes CDR1 MGHRA and CDR2 YSYEKL. V shed 4 bases and J shed 2 bases, with 19 bases lying between them. The CDR3 region is CASSPRGGDSHTDTQYF. CDR3 nucleotide sequence: TGCGCCAGCAGCCCAAGAGGGGGGGACTCGCACACAGATACGCAGTATTTT.

V is TRBV2 and J is TRBJ2-7; perhaps TRBD1 as D (6 bases). V lost 6 bases to trimming and J lost 4 bases, with 13 bases between them. Looked up from germline, CDR1 is SNHLY and CDR2 is FYNNEI. The CDR3 loop spans 13 amino acids. The CDR3 DNA reads TGTGCCAGCAGGCCATCCGGGACATACGAGCAGTACTTC. Translated: CASRPSGTYEQYF.